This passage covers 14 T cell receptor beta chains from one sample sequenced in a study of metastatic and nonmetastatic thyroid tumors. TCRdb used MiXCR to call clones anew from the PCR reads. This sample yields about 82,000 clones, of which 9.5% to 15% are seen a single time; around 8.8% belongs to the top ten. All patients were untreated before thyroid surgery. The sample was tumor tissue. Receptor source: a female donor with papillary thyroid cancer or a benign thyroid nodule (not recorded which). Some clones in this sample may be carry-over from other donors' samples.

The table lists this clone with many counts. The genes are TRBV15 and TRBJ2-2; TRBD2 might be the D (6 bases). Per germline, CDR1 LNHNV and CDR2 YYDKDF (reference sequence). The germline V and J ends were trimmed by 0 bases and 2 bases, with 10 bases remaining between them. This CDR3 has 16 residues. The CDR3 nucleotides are TGTGCCACCAGCAGAGAGGCGGGGCGAAACACCGGGGAGCTGTTTTTT. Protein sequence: CATSREAGRNTGELFF.

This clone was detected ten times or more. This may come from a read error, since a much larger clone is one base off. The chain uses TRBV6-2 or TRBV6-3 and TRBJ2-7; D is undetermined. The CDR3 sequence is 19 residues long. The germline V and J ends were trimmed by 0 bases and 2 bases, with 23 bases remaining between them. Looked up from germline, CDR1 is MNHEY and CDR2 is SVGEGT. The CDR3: CASSYSSPLSPKTTYEQYF. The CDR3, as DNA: TGTGCCAGCAGTTACTCGAGCCCCCTATCCCCAAAAACGACCTACGAGCAGTACTTC.

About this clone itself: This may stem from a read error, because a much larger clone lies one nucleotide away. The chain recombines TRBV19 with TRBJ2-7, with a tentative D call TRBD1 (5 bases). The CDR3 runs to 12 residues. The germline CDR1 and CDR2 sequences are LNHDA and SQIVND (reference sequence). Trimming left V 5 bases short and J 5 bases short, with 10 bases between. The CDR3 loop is CASSPGHHEQYF. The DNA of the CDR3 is TGTGCCAGTAGTCCAGGGCACCACGAGCAGTACTTC.

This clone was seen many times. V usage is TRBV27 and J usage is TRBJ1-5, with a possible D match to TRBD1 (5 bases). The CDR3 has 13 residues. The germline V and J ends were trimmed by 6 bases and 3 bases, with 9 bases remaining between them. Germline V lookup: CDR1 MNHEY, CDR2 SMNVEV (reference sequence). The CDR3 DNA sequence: TGTGCCAGCAGCCGGGACCCCAATCAGCCCCAGCATTTT. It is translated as CASSRDPNQPQHF.

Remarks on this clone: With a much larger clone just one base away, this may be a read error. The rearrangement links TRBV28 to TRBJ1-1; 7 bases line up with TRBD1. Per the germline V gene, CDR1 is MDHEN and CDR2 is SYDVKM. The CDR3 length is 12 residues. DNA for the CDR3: TGTGCCATCAGTTTACCCGGGACAGCAGCTTTCTTT. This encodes CAISLPGTAAFF.

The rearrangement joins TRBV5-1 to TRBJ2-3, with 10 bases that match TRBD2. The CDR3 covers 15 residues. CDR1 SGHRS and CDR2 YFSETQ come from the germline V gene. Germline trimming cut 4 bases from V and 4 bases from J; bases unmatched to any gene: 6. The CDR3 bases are TGCGCCAGCAGCCACCTTACTAGCGGGGCAGATACGCAGTATTTT. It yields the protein CASSHLTSGADTQYF. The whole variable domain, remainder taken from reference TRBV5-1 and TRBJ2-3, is KAGVTQTPRYLIKTRGQQVTLSCSPISGHRSVSWYQQTPGQGLQFLFEYFSETQRNKGNFPGRFSGRQFSNSRSEMNVSTLELGDSALYLCASSHLTSGADTQYFGPGTRLTVL.

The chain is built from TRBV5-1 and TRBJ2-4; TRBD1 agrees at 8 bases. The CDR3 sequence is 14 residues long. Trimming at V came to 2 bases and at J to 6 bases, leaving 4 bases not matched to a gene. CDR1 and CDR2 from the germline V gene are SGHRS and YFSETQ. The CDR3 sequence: CASSLGQGGNIQYF. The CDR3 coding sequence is TGCGCCAGCAGCTTAGGACAGGGCGGAAACATTCAGTACTTC. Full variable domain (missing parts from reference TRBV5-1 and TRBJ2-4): KAGVTQTPRYLIKTRGQQVTLSCSPISGHRSVSWYQQTPGQGLQFLFEYFSETQRNKGNFPGRFSGRQFSNSRSEMNVSTLELGDSALYLCASSLGQGGNIQYFGAGTRLSVL.

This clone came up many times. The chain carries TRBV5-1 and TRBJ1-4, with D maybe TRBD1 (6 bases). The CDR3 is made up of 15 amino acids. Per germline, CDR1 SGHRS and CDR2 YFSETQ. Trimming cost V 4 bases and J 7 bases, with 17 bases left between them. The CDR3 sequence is CASSTLTGSGEKLFF. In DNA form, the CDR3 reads TGCGCCAGCAGCACCCTAACAGGGAGTGGTGAAAAACTGTTTTTT.

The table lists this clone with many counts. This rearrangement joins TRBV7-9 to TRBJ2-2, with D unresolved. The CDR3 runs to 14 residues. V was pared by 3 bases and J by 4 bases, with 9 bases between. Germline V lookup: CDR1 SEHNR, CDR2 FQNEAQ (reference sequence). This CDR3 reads CASSFSLVTGELFF. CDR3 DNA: TGTGCCAGCAGCTTTTCTCTGGTCACCGGGGAGCTGTTTTTT. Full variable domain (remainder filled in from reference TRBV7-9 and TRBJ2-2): DTGVSQNPRHKITKRGQNVTFRCDPISEHNRLYWYRQTLGQGPEFLTYFQNEAQLEKSRLLSDRFSAERPKGSFSTLEIQRTEQGDSAMYLCASSFSLVTGELFFGEGSRLTVL.

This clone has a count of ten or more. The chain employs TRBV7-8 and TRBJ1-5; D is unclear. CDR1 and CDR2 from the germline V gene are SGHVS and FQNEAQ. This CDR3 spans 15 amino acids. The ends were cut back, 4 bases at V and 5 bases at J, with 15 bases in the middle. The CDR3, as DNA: TGTGCCAGCAGCTCCACCGGGTCGTGGTATCAGCCCCAGCATTTT. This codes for CASSSTGSWYQPQHF.

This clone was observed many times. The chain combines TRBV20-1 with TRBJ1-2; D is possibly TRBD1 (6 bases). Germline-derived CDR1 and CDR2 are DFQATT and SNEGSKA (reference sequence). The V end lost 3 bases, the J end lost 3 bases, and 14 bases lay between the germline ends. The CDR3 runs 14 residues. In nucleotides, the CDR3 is TGCAGTGCTAGTTCGCAGGGGCGCGACTATGGCTACACCTTC. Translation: CSASSQGRDYGYTF.

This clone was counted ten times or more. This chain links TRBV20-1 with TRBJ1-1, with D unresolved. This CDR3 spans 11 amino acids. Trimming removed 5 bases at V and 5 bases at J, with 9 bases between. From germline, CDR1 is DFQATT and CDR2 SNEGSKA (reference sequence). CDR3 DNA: TGCAGTGCTCCTGAGGTGACTGAAGCTTTCTTT. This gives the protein CSAPEVTEAFF.

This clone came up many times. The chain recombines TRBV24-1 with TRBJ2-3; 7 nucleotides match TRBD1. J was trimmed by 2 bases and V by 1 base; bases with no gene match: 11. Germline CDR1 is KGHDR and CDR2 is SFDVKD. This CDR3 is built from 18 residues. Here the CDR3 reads CATSDFSTGTEFTDTQYF. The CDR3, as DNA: TGTGCCACCAGTGATTTCTCCACCGGGACAGAATTCACAGATACGCAGTATTTT.

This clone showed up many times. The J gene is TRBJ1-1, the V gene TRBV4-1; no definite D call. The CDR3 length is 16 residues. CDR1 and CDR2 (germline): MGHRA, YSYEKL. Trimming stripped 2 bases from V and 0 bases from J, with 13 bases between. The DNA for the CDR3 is TGCGCCAGCAGCCAAAATTACGCGAGCATGAACACTGAAGCTTTCTTT. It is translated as CASSQNYASMNTEAFF.